Each of the 9 T cell receptor beta chains below was sequenced from the same sample in a study of blood T cell repertoires in COVID-19 (dated by TCRdb to the early 2020s). Library generation was performed with the immunoSEQ multiplex PCR assay. The immuneACCESS repertoire file appears here via TCRdb, limited to in-frame rearrangements. These files lack a portion of the clones; in checked studies, under half of the deficit traces to unresolved V genes, and the cause of the others is not known. Counted in this sample were approximately 480,000 clones; approximately 90% of them appeared once. About 0.75% of the sample is held by the ten biggest clonotypes. Specimen: PBMCs or T cells enriched from blood (not recorded which). The receptors here all came from a woman aged 18-29 years who had recovered from COVID-19.

This chain links TRBV5-1 with TRBJ2-1, with 7 nucleotides matching TRBD2. The CDR3 contains 15 residues. Per germline, CDR1 SGHRS and CDR2 YFSETQ. The trim removed 0 bases at V and 3 bases at J, leaving 3 bases unmatched. The CDR3, as DNA: TGCGCCAGCAGCTTGGTGGCTAGCGGCTACAATGAGCAGTTCTTC. This translates into CASSLVASGYNEQFF.

The chain employs TRBV9 and TRBJ2-3; TRBD2 agrees at 13 bases. In germline, CDR1 is SGDLS, CDR2 YYNGEE. The CDR3 runs to 16 residues. V shed 3 bases and J 3 bases; nucleotides not matched to a gene: 4. For the CDR3, the DNA is TGTGCCAGCAGCGATGGGACTAGCGGGATTACAGATACGCAGTATTTT. It translates to CASSDGTSGITDTQYF.

This clone was found once. The chain has TRBV7-9 and TRBJ1-1, with D possibly TRBD1 on 5 matching bases. This CDR3 has 19 residues. Germline-derived CDR1 and CDR2 are SEHNR and FQNEAQ (reference sequence). Trimming took off 6 bases at V and 1 base at J, with 27 bases between the two ends. The CDR3 spells CASRPAWAGRPAWNTEAFF. For the CDR3, the DNA is TGTGCCAGCAGGCCCGCCTGGGCAGGGCGACCCGCCTGGAACACTGAAGCTTTCTTT. The variable domain in full, with the rest retrieved from reference TRBV7-9 and TRBJ1-1, is DTGVSQNPRHKITKRGQNVTFRCDPISEHNRLYWYRQTLGQGPEFLTYFQNEAQLEKSRLLSDRFSAERPKGSFSTLEIQRTEQGDSAMYLCASRPAWAGRPAWNTEAFFGQGTRLTVV.

This clone is a singleton in its sample. The rearrangement uses TRBV5-1 and TRBJ1-2; D not certain. V lost 0 bases and J 5 bases, leaving 11 bases between the germline ends. Germline V gene sequence: CDR1 SGHRS, CDR2 YFSETQ. There are 14 residues in the CDR3. CDR3 DNA: TGCGCCAGCAGCTTGGGGGAGGGCCTGTATGGCTACACCTTC. This gives the protein CASSLGEGLYGYTF.

This clone has only a few counts. The CDR3 DNA is TGCGCCAGCAGCTTGGGGGACACCGTAAGCACAGATACGCAGTATTTT. Translation: CASSLGDTVSTDTQYF. The J gene is TRBJ2-3, the V gene TRBV5-1, with D possibly matching TRBD1 (6 bases). Looked up from germline, CDR1 is SGHRS and CDR2 is YFSETQ. The CDR3 is 16 residues long. The V gene lost 0 bases and the J gene lost 0 bases, with 11 bases spanning the gap.

The CDR3 bases are TGTGCCACCAGTGATCCGGGGGGTAGAGAGACCCAGTACTTC. Residues: CATSDPGGRETQYF. The V gene is TRBV24-1, the J gene TRBJ2-5; the match to TRBD2 covers 7 bases. The germline V gene has CDR1 KGHDR and CDR2 SFDVKD. There are 14 residues in the CDR3. After removal of 3 bases from V and 4 bases from J, the junction contained 4 bases not matched to a gene.

The CDR3 DNA reads TGCGCCAGCAGCCAGACAGTAAACCAGCCCCAGCATTTT. Its protein product is CASSQTVNQPQHF. This chain uses TRBV4-1 with TRBJ1-5; D may be TRBD1 (5 bases). This CDR3 has 13 residues. The V and J ends lost 3 bases and 7 bases respectively, with 10 bases between them. Germline-derived CDR1 and CDR2 are MGHRA and YSYEKL.

This chain connects TRBV6-5 to TRBJ2-2; 7 nucleotides agree with TRBD1. This CDR3 comprises 14 residues. J lost 6 bases, V lost 4 bases, and 5 bases had no gene match. Germline CDR1 is MNHEY and CDR2 is SVGAGI. The CDR3 nucleotides are TGTGCCAGCAGTTCGCTACAGGGGCCCGGGGAGCTGTTTTTT. This translates into CASSSLQGPGELFF.

This clone is a singleton in its sample. The chain combines TRBV10-1 with TRBJ2-2; 8 bases map to TRBD1. Germline loops: CDR1 WNHNN, CDR2 SYGVQD (reference sequence). J gave up 4 bases and V 3 bases, and 7 bases lay outside the gene matches. This CDR3 is 16 amino acids long. This CDR3 is CASSDQRQGFTGELFF. The DNA of the CDR3 is TGCGCCAGCAGTGACCAGAGACAGGGGTTCACCGGGGAGCTGTTTTTT.